This paragraph reports one T cell receptor (beta chain). The data derive from a study of blood T cell repertoires in COVID-19. For the study at large: Donors in the United States, Italy and Spain gave samples during acute or convalescent COVID-19. PBMCs, B-cell-depleted T cells, or T cells were the source of the cDNA or gDNA that made up the material.

Generated by immunoSEQ multiplex PCR, the TCRdb table keeps only in-frame clones and is missing some. The table lists 240,000 or so clones, 86% of them singletons. Germline V gene sequence: CDR1 MNHEY, CDR2 SVGAGI. The CDR3 covers 15 residues. V was cut by 0 bases and J by 10 bases, with 13 bases left in between. The clonotype was recovered from a man of 80 years or more with acute or convalescent COVID-19. The J gene is TRBJ1-6, the V gene TRBV6-5; no reliable D call. The sequenced material came from peripheral blood. The CDR3 loop reads CASSYSVEGKSPLHF. CDR3 in DNA: TGTGCCAGCAGTTACTCGGTAGAGGGAAAGTCACCCCTCCACTTT.